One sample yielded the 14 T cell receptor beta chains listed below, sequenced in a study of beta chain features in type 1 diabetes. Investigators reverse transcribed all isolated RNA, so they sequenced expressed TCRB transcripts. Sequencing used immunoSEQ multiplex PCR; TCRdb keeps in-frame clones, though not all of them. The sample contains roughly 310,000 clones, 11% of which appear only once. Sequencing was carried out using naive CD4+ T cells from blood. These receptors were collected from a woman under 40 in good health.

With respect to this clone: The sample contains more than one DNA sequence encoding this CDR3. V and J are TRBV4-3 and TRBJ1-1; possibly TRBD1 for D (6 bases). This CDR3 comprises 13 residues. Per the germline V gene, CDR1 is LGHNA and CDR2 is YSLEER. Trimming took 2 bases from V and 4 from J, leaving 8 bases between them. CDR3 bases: TGCGCCAGCAGCCAACAGGGGTCCACTGAAGCTTTCTTT. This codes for CASSQQGSTEAFF.

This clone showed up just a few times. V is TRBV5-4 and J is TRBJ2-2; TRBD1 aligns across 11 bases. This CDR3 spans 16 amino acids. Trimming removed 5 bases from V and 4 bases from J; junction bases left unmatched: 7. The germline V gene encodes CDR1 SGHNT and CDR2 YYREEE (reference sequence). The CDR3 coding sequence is TGTGCCAGCAGGCAGGGACAGGGGGTAGCCACCGGGGAGCTGTTTTTT. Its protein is CASRQGQGVATGELFF.

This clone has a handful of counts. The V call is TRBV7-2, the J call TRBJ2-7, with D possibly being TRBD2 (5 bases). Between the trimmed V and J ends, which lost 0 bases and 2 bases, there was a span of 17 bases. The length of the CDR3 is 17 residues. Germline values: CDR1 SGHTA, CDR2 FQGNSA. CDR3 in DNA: TGTGCCAGCAGCTTAGCAGGTGGCCAGCGGAGCCCCTACGAGCAGTACTTC. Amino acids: CASSLAGGQRSPYEQYF.

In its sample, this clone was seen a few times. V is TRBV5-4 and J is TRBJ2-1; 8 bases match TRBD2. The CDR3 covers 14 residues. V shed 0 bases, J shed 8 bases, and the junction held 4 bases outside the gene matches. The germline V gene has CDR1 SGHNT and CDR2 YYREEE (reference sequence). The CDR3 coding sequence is TGTGCCAGCAGCTTGGCAGCGGGAGAGCATGAGCAGTTCTTC. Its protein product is CASSLAAGEHEQFF. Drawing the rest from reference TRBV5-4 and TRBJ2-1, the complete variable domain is ETGVTQSPTHLIKTRGQQVTLRCSSQSGHNTVSWYQQALGQGPQFIFQYYREEENGRGNFPPRFSGLQFPNYSSELNVNALELDDSALYLCASSLAAGEHEQFFGPGTRLTVL.

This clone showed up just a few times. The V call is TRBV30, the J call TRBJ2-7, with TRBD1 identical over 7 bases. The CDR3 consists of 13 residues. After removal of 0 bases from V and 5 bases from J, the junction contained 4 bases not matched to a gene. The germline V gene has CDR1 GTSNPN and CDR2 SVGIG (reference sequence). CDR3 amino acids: CAWSVKGADEQYF. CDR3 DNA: TGTGCCTGGAGTGTAAAGGGGGCTGACGAGCAGTACTTC.

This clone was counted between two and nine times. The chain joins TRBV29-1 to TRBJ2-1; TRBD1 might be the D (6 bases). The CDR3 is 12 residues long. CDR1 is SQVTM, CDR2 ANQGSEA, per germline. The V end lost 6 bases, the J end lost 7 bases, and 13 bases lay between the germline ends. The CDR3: CSVGASTNEQFF. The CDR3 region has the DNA TGCAGCGTGGGGGCTAGCACGAATGAGCAGTTCTTC.

CDR3: CASSPEDRRPQHF. In DNA, the CDR3 is TGTGCCAGCAGCCCAGAGGACAGGCGGCCCCAGCATTTT. This chain connects TRBV7-2 to TRBJ1-5; TRBD1 matches 7 bases. The germline V gene encodes CDR1 SGHTA and CDR2 FQGNSA. The CDR3 is made up of 13 amino acids. The trim removed 5 bases at V and 9 bases at J, leaving 7 bases unmatched. Complete variable domain (other parts from reference TRBV7-2 and TRBJ1-5): GAGVSQSPSNKVTEKGKDVELRCDPISGHTALYWYRQSLGQGLEFLIYFQGNSAPDKSGLPSDRFSAERTGGSVSTLTIQRTQQEDSAVYLCASSPEDRRPQHFGDGTRLSIL.

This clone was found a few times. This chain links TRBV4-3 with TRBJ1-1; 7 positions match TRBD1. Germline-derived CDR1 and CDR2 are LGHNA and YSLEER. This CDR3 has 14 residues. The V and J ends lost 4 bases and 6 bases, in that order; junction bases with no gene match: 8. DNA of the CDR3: TGCGCCAGCAGCCGAGCAGGGGGTTCGTCTGAAGCTTTCTTT. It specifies CASSRAGGSSEAFF.

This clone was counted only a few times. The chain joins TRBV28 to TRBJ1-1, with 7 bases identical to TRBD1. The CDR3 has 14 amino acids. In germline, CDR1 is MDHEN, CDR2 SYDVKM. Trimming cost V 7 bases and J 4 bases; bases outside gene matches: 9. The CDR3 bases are TGTGCCAGCAACAGGCAGGGGGATGGCACTGAAGCTTTCTTT. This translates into CASNRQGDGTEAFF.

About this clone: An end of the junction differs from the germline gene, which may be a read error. CDR3 DNA: TGTGCTAGCAGCTTAGTAGGGGATCAGGCAGATACGCAGTATTTT. Protein product: CASSLVGDQADTQYF. The genes are TRBV7-7 and TRBJ2-3, with D perhaps TRBD1 (5 bases). The CDR3 is 15 amino acids. From germline, CDR1 is SSHAT and CDR2 FNYEAQ (reference sequence).

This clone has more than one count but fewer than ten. In DNA, the CDR3 is TGTGCCAGCAGTTCGATACAGGGGTCCTATGGCTACACCTTC. This encodes CASSSIQGSYGYTF. V gene TRBV28 combines with J gene TRBJ1-2, with 7 bases that match TRBD1. The CDR3 runs 14 residues. Germline V gives CDR1 MDHEN, CDR2 SYDVKM. With 4 bases clipped from V and 4 bases from J, the junction kept 6 bases outside the gene matches.

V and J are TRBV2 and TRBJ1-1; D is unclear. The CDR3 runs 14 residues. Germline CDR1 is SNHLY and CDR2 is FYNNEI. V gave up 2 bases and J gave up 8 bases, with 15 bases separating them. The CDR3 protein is CASSEIELGREAFF. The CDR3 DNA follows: TGTGCCAGCAGTGAAATTGAGTTAGGGAGAGAAGCTTTCTTT.

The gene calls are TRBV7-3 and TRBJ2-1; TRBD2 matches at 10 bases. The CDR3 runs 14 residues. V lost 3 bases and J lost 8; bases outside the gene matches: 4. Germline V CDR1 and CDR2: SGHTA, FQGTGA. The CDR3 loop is CASSFGLAGDEQFF. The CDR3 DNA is TGTGCCAGCAGCTTTGGGCTAGCGGGAGATGAGCAGTTCTTC. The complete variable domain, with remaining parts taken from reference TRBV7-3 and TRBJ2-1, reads GAGVSQTPSNKVTEKGKYVELRCDPISGHTALYWYRQSLGQGPEFLIYFQGTGAADDSGLPNDRFFAVRPEGSVSTLKIQRTERGDSAVYLCASSFGLAGDEQFFGPGTRLTVL.

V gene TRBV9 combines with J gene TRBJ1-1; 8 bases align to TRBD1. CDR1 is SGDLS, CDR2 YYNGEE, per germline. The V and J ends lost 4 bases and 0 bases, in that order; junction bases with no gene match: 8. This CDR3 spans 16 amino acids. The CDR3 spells CASSPQGQGLNTEAFF. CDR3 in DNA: TGTGCCAGCAGCCCACAAGGACAGGGCTTGAACACTGAAGCTTTCTTT.